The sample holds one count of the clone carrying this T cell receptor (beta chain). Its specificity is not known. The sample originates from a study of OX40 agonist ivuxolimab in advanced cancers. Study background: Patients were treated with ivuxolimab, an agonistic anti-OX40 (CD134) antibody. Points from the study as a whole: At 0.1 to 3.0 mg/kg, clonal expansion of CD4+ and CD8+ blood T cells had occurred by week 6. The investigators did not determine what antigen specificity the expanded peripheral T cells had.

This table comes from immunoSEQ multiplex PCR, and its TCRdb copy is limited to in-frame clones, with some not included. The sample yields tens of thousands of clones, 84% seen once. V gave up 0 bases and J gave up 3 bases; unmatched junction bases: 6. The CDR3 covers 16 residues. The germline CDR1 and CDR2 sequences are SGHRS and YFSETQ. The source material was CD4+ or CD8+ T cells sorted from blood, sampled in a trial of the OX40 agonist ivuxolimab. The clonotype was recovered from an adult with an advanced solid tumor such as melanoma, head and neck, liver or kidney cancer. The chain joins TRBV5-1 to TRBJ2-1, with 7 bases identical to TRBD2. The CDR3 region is CASSLVAGTNYNEQFF. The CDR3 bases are TGCGCCAGCAGCTTGGTGGCAGGGACTAACTACAATGAGCAGTTCTTC.